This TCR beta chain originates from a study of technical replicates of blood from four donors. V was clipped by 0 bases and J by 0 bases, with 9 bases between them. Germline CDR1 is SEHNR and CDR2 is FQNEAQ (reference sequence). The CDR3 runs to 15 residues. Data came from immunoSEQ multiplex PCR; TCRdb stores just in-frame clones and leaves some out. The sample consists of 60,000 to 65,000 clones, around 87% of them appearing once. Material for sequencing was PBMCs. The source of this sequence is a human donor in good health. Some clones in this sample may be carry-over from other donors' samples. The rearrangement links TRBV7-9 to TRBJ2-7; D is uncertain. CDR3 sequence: CASSLAQAFSYEQYF. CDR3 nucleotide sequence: TGTGCCAGCAGCTTAGCGCAGGCCTTCTCCTACGAGCAGTACTTC.